The clone carrying this T cell receptor beta chain was recorded a few times. Antigen: not known. This entry comes from a study of shared clonotypes between healthy human individuals. Study details: The study used three CD4 naive, three CD4 memory, two CD8 naive and one CD8 memory plate per donor.

Germline values: CDR1 SGDLS, CDR2 YYNGEE. The CDR3 consists of 15 residues. The V gene end was trimmed by 4 bases and the J gene end by 1 base; junction bases not matched to a gene: 3. Study-wide findings and caveats: Several donors had 4% to 6.5% of their naive CD4 clonotypes in common. Specimens sampled were limited to blood, with tissue repertoires likely differing.

Investigators spread the genomic DNA of each subset evenly over several immunoSEQ plates. Assay: immunoSEQ multiplex PCR; the TCRdb copy retains only in-frame clones and omits some. Here the sample spans around 300,000 clones, about nine tenths being singletons. The receptor's source is a man between 18 and 35 years old in good health. The sequenced sample consisted of memory CD8+ T cells sorted from blood. The subset denotes: CD45RO+ cells pooled with CCR7-negative TemRA cells. The chain couples TRBV9 to TRBJ2-2; TRBD1 aligns across 8 bases. This chain's CDR3 is CASSSGQGNTGELFF. As DNA, the CDR3 is TGTGCCAGCAGCTCCGGACAGGGGAACACCGGGGAGCTGTTTTTT.